The rows below give T cell receptor beta chains drawn from one sample of a study of early stage breast cancer tumors. Generated by immunoSEQ multiplex PCR, the TCRdb table keeps only in-frame clones and is missing some. The table records about 31,000 clones, roughly 77% of them present only once. Material: breast tumor tissue. Every receptor here comes from a person between 30 and 45 years old with breast cancer. Each CDR3 is given with its conserved first and last residue. The D gene is left open where the match is weak. The size entry is marked missing in some rows and otherwise reads once, few, many or a size class.

D,size,V,J,DNA,CDR3
-,-,TRBV21-1,TRBJ1-5,TGTGCCAGCAGCAATCAAGGGGGGCCCGACAGGGGGGACAATCAGCCCCAGCATTTT,CASSNQGGPDRGDNQPQHF
TRBD2,-,TRBV15,TRBJ2-5,TGTGCCACCAGCAGAGATCTTAGCGGGAGGGCCGGGGCGTACCAAGAGACCCAGTACTTC,CATSRDLSGRAGAYQETQYF
-,-,TRBV9,TRBJ2-2,TGTGCCAGCAGCGTAGCTTTAGAGGACAGTAACACCGGGGAGCTGTTTTTT,CASSVALEDSNTGELFF
-,-,TRBV7-9,TRBJ2-7,TGTGCCAGCAGCCAGGGCGGTCGCGGCGAGCAGTACTTC,CASSQGGRGEQYF
-,-,TRBV5-6,TRBJ2-5,TGTGCCAGCAACTTAAAACCGGGAAGCGAGACCCAGTACTTC,CASNLKPGSETQYF
-,once,TRBV7-3,TRBJ1-3,TGTGCCAGCAGCTTAAATGGGGGTGAAGCGGGAAACACCATATATTTT,CASSLNGGEAGNTIYF
TRBD1,-,TRBV2,TRBJ2-6,TGTGCCAGCAAGACAGGGGATGGGGCCAACGTCCTGACTTTC,CASKTGDGANVLTF
-,-,TRBV18,TRBJ2-3,TGTGCCAGCTCACCAATCGGGGTGGGCACAGATACGCAGTATTTT,CASSPIGVGTDTQYF
-,-,TRBV18,TRBJ2-1,TGTGCCAGCTCACGACTGAGCTCCTACAATGAGCAGTTCTTC,CASSRLSSYNEQFF
-,-,TRBV25-1,TRBJ1-2,TGTGCCAGCAGTGGGATAGGCTCAGGCTACACCTTC,CASSGIGSGYTF
-,-,TRBV18,TRBJ1-2,TGTGCCAGCTCACAGGGGTATGGCTACACCTTC,CASSQGYGYTF
-,few,TRBV29-1,TRBJ2-5,TGCAGCGTTGTTAATGAAAGGGTGCGGGAGACCCAGTACTTC,CSVVNERVRETQYF
TRBD2,-,TRBV9,TRBJ2-1,TGTGCCAGCAGCCCTTGGACTAGCGGGATTTACAATGAGCAGTTCTTC,CASSPWTSGIYNEQFF
-,-,TRBV6-1,TRBJ2-3,TGTGCCACCCCCGGGGGCGCAAGCACAGATACGCAGTATTTT,CATPGGASTDTQYF
-,few,TRBV30,TRBJ1-2,TGTGCCGTATCTGGTTATTTGCATGGCTACACCTTC,CAVSGYLHGYTF
-,-,TRBV2,TRBJ2-5,TGTGCCAGCAGTCGACAGGAGGAGACCCAGTACTTC,CASSRQEETQYF
-,few,TRBV9,TRBJ2-4,TGTGCCAGCAGCGTTGGGACAGCCAAAAACATTCAGTACTTC,CASSVGTAKNIQYF
TRBD2,few,TRBV19,TRBJ2-7,TGTGCCAGTAGTAGAACTAGCGGGGCCTCCTACGAGCAGTACTTC,CASSRTSGASYEQYF
-,-,TRBV7-6,TRBJ1-1,TGTGCCAGCAGCTTAGCGAAATCTGGTAACACTGAAGCTTTCTTT,CASSLAKSGNTEAFF
TRBD1,once,TRBV5-1,TRBJ1-2,TGCGCCAGCAGCTCCGGGACAGACTATGGCTACACCTTC,CASSSGTDYGYTF
-,few,TRBV12-5,TRBJ2-1,TGTGCTAGTGGTTTTAAGATTGTGTCAACCGGGACGCACTACAATGAGCAGTTCTTC,CASGFKIVSTGTHYNEQFF
-,few,TRBV10-3,TRBJ2-3,TGTGCCATCAGCGACCCTCTGGCTCTGCGCGACGCAGATACGCAGTATTTT,CAISDPLALRDADTQYF
-,-,TRBV30,TRBJ1-2,TGTGCCTGGAGTCTCCACGTGCCAATCCGGGACACTGGGGCTGGCTACACCTTC,CAWSLHVPIRDTGAGYTF
-,few,TRBV15,TRBJ1-2,TGTGCCACCAGCACCAGTCAGGGTAGGGGCGGCTACACCTTC,CATSTSQGRGGYTF
TRBD1,-,TRBV6-1,TRBJ2-3,TGCCCCCAGACAGGGGTGTACGGTACGCAGTATTTT,CPQTGVYGTQYF
TRBD2,-,TRBV7-2,TRBJ2-7,TGTGCCAGCAGCTTAGCTCCAGCGGGAGGATACGAGCAGTACTTC,CASSLAPAGGYEQYF
TRBD1,-,TRBV4-3,TRBJ1-2,TGCGCCAGCAGCCTCAGGGGGGCGAGAACTGACTACACCTTC,CASSLRGARTDYTF
TRBD2,-,TRBV7-2,TRBJ2-1,TGTGCCAGCAGCTTACGTCGGAGCGGGAGTGGAGAGCAGTTCTTC,CASSLRRSGSGEQFF
TRBD1,-,TRBV14,TRBJ1-2,TGTGCCAGCAGCCAAACCGGGACAGCAGTCTATGGCTACACCTTC,CASSQTGTAVYGYTF
-,-,TRBV5-4,TRBJ2-1,TGTGCCAGCAGCTTGGTAGATGAGCAGTTCTTC,CASSLVDEQFF
-,-,TRBV5-4,TRBJ1-1,TGTGCCAGCAGCTTCGCGGGCACTGAAGCTTTCTTT,CASSFAGTEAFF
-,once,TRBV11-2,TRBJ1-1,TGTGCCAGCAGCTTAGTGGGAGGGGGAGTGAACACTGAAGCTTTCTTT,CASSLVGGGVNTEAFF
-,-,TRBV11-1,TRBJ2-5,TGTGCCAGCAGCCCCCCCGGGACCGGTGAGACCCAGTACTTC,CASSPPGTGETQYF
-,-,TRBV28,TRBJ1-1,TGTGCCAGCAGCCTTATGAACACTGAAGCTTTCTTT,CASSLMNTEAFF
TRBD2,-,TRBV19,TRBJ2-7,TGTGCCAGTAGTATCACAGTTAGCGGGGGGCGGTACGAGCAGTACTTC,CASSITVSGGRYEQYF
TRBD2,-,TRBV29-1,TRBJ2-7,TGCAGCGTTGACGTCGCGGGAGGGACCTACGAGCAGTACTTC,CSVDVAGGTYEQYF
-,once,TRBV11-2,TRBJ1-2,TGTGCCAGCAGCCGAAATACGGCAGGGCGAGGCTACACCTTC,CASSRNTAGRGYTF
TRBD2,-,TRBV4-1,TRBJ2-7,TGTGCCAGCAGCGTCGGGACTAGCGGGAGTTACGAGCAGTACTTC,CASSVGTSGSYEQYF
-,-,TRBV6-5,TRBJ1-5,TGTGCCAGCAGTCCCGGGGGCAATCAGCCCCAGCATTTT,CASSPGGNQPQHF
-,-,TRBV7-2,TRBJ2-7,TGTGCCGGTGGAGACGGGATCTCCTACGAGCAGTACTTC,CAGGDGISYEQYF
TRBD2,once,TRBV29-1,TRBJ2-5,TGCAGCGTTGAACCGGGCGGGAGAACCCAGTACTTC,CSVEPGGRTQYF
-,-,TRBV14,TRBJ2-3,TGTGCCAGCAGCCGACTAGGAGGGACAGATACGCAGTATTTT,CASSRLGGTDTQYF
TRBD2,-,TRBV7-2,TRBJ2-7,TGTGCCAGCAGCTCGACTAGCGGGAGACTTTCCGAGCAGTACTTC,CASSSTSGRLSEQYF
TRBD1,-,TRBV18,TRBJ1-5,TGTGCCAGCTCCGTCGCAGGGGGCGGCAATCAGCCCCAGCATTTT,CASSVAGGGNQPQHF
-,-,TRBV18,TRBJ2-5,TGTGCCAGCTCACCAGGGGGCGAAGAGACCCAGTACTTC,CASSPGGEETQYF
TRBD1,-,TRBV6-1,TRBJ2-3,TGTGCCAGCAAATCCGGACAGGATGCTTCAGATACGCAGTATTTT,CASKSGQDASDTQYF
TRBD1,-,TRBV18,TRBJ1-6,TGTGCCAGCTCACCACAGGGACAGGGGGCCGGGAATTCACCCCTCCACTTT,CASSPQGQGAGNSPLHF
TRBD2,-,TRBV30,TRBJ2-5,TGTGCCTGGAGTTACCTAGCGGGGGGGGAGTCACAAGAGACCCAGTACTTC,CAWSYLAGGESQETQYF
-,once,TRBV6-4,TRBJ2-4,TGTGCCAGCAGCGAGGGCCCGGGCTCGGCGTCCAAAAACATTCAGTACTTC,CASSEGPGSASKNIQYF
-,medium-sized,TRBV27,TRBJ2-2,TGTGCCAGCTTGAACACCGGGGAGCTGTTTTTT,CASLNTGELFF
-,-,TRBV6-5,TRBJ2-7,TGTGCCAGCAGTTTGGCGGACGAGCAGTACTTC,CASSLADEQYF
-,-,TRBV5-4,TRBJ1-1,TGTGCCAGCAGCTTACCGGGACCTAACACTGAAGCTTTCTTT,CASSLPGPNTEAFF